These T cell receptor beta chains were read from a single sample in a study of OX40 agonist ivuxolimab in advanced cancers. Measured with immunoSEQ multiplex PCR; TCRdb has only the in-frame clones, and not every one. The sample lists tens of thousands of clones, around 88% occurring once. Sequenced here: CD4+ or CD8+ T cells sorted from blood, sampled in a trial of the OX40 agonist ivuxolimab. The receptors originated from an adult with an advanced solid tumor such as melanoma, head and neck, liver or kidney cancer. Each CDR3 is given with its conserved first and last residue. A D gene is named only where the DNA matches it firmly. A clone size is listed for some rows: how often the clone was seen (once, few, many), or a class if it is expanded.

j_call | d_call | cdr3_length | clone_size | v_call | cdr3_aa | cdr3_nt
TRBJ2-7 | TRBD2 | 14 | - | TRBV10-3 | CAISLTSGDYEQYF | TGTGCCATCAGTCTGACTAGCGGAGACTACGAGCAGTACTTC
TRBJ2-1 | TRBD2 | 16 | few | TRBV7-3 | CASSLAPTSGYNEQFF | TGTGCCAGCAGCTTAGCCCCGACTAGCGGTTACAATGAGCAGTTCTTC
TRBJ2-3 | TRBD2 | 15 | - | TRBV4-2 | CASSQVAGEIDTQYF | TGTGCCAGCAGCCAGGTAGCGGGAGAAATAGATACGCAGTATTTT
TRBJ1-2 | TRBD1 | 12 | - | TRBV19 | CASTGQGFGYTF | TGTGCCAGTACGGGACAGGGTTTTGGCTACACCTTC
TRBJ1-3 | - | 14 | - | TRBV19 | CASNPQSSGNTIYF | TGTGCCAGTAACCCGCAGAGCTCTGGAAACACCATATATTTT
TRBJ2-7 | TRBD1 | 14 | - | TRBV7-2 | CASRTGQGSYEQYF | TGTGCCAGCAGAACGGGACAGGGATCCTACGAGCAGTACTTC
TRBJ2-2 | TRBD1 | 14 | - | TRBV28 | CASIGDRATGELFF | TGTGCCAGCATAGGGGACAGGGCCACCGGGGAGCTGTTTTTT
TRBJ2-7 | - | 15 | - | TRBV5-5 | CASSLVIGEAHEQYF | TGTGCCAGCAGCTTAGTAATCGGTGAGGCCCACGAGCAGTACTTC
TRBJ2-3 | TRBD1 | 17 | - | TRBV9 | CASSAGLRTGSADTQYF | TGTGCCAGCAGCGCAGGGTTGCGGACAGGATCCGCAGATACGCAGTATTTT
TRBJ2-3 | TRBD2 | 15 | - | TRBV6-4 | CASSDGRAITDTQYF | TGTGCCAGCAGTGACGGGAGGGCCATCACAGATACGCAGTATTTT
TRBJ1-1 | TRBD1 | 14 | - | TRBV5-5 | CASSWTGENTEAFF | TGTGCCAGCAGCTGGACAGGGGAGAACACTGAAGCTTTCTTT
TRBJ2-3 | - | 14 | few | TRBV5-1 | CASSLGAFTDTQYF | TGCGCCAGCAGCTTGGGAGCCTTCACAGATACGCAGTATTTT
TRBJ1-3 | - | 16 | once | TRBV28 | CASRETPRSSGNTIYF | TGTGCCAGCAGGGAAACACCGCGCAGCTCTGGAAACACCATATATTTT
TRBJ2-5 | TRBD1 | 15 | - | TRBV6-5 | CASSALGQGRETQYF | TGTGCCAGCAGTGCCCTGGGACAGGGCCGAGAGACCCAGTACTTC
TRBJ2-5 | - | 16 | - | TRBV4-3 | CASSQDGRRAYETQYF | TGCGCCAGCAGCCAAGATGGCAGGAGGGCCTATGAGACCCAGTACTTC
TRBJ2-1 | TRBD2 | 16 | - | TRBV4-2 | CASSHVEREGSYEQFF | TGTGCCAGCAGCCATGTAGAGCGGGAGGGGTCGTATGAGCAGTTCTTC
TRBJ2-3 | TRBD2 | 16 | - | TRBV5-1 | CASSTLAGGGTDTQYF | TGCGCCAGCAGCACCCTAGCGGGAGGTGGCACAGATACGCAGTATTTT
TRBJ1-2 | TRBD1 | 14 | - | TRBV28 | CASSLSGGTYGYTF | TGTGCCAGCAGTTTATCAGGGGGCACATATGGCTACACCTTC
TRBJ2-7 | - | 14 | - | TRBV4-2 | CASKRAAGSYEQYF | TGTGCCAGTAAACGGGCCGCGGGCTCCTACGAGCAGTACTTC
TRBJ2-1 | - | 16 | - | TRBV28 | CASAWGADSSYNEQFF | TGTGCCAGCGCCTGGGGAGCGGATAGCTCCTACAATGAGCAGTTCTTC
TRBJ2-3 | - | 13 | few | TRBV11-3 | CASSPRGSDTQYF | TGTGCCAGCAGCCCCCGGGGATCAGATACGCAGTATTTT
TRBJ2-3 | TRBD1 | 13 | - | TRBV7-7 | CAIWDRLTDTQYF | TGTGCTATCTGGGACAGGCTCACAGATACGCAGTATTTT
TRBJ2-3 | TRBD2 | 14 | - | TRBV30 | CAWSVVAGGDTQYF | TGTGCCTGGAGTGTAGTAGCGGGAGGGGATACGCAGTATTTT
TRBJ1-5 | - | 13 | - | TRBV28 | CASSPGTFQPQHF | TGTGCCAGCAGTCCCGGAACGTTTCAGCCCCAGCATTTT
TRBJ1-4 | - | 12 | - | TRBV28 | CASGSGDLELFF | TGTGCCAGCGGGAGTGGGGACTTAGAACTGTTTTTT
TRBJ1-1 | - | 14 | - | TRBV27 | CASSLWQDNTEAFF | TGTGCCAGCAGTTTATGGCAGGATAACACTGAAGCTTTCTTT
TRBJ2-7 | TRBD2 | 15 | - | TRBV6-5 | CASSYSGGVYYEQYF | TGTGCCAGCAGTTACTCGGGGGGGGTCTACTACGAGCAGTACTTC
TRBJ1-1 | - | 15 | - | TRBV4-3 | CASSQDIDRNTEAFF | TGCGCCAGCAGCCAAGATATAGACAGGAACACTGAAGCTTTCTTT
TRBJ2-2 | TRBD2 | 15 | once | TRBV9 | CASGPPGGATGELFF | TGTGCCAGCGGCCCCCCGGGAGGGGCCACCGGGGAGCTGTTTTTT
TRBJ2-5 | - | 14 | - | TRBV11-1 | CASRPLGVGETQYF | TGTGCCAGCAGACCTTTGGGGGTTGGAGAGACCCAGTACTTC
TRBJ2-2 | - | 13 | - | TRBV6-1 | CASSEIGAGELFF | TGTGCCAGCAGTGAAATAGGGGCCGGGGAGCTGTTTTTT
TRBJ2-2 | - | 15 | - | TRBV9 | CASSVGLANTGELFF | TGTGCCAGCAGCGTAGGGTTAGCGAACACCGGGGAGCTGTTTTTT
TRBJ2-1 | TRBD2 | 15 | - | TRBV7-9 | CASRRVSGRRNEQFF | TGTGCCAGCCGCCGGGTGAGCGGGAGGCGGAATGAGCAGTTCTTC
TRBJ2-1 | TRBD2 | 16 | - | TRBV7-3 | CASSPHGTTSYNEQFF | TGTGCCAGCAGCCCCCACGGGACTACTTCCTACAATGAGCAGTTCTTC
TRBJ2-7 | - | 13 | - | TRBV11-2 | CASSTRLTYEQYF | TGTGCCAGCAGCACCAGGCTTACCTACGAGCAGTACTTC
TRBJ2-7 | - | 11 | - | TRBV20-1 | CSAPTIYEQYF | TGCAGTGCTCCGACTATTTACGAGCAGTACTTC
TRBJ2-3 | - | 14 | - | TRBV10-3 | CAITGRGEGDTQYF | TGTGCCATCACAGGGCGGGGCGAGGGTGATACGCAGTATTTT
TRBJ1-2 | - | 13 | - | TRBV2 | CASSEGGAYGYTF | TGTGCCAGCAGTGAGGGGGGGGCTTATGGCTACACCTTC
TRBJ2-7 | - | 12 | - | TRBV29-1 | CSGRGVGDEQYF | TGCAGCGGGCGAGGGGTTGGTGACGAGCAGTACTTC
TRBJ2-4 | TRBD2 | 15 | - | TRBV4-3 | CATSSGYLAKNIQYF | TGCGCCACTTCTAGCGGGTATTTAGCCAAAAACATTCAGTACTTC
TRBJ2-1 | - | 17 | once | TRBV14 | CASSQDRRLVAANEQFF | TGTGCCAGCAGCCAAGATCGTAGGTTGGTAGCGGCCAATGAGCAGTTCTTC
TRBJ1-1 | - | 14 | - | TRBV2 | CASSDQGGNTEAFF | TGTGCCAGCAGTGACCAGGGCGGGAACACTGAAGCTTTCTTT
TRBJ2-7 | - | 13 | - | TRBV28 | CASRPGGSYEQYF | TGTGCCAGCAGGCCCGGCGGCTCCTACGAGCAGTACTTC
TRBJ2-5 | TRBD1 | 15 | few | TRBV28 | CASSPGQTARETQYF | TGTGCCAGCAGTCCGGGACAGACAGCCAGAGAGACCCAGTACTTC
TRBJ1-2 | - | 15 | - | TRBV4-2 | CASSQGLGPNYGYTF | TGTGCCAGCAGCCAAGGATTAGGACCAAACTATGGCTACACCTTC
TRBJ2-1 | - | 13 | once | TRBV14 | CASRLGTYGEQFF | TGTGCCAGCAGGCTCGGGACCTACGGGGAGCAGTTCTTC
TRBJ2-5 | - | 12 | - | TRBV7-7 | CASSPDTKTQYF | TGTGCTAGCAGCCCGGACACTAAGACCCAGTACTTC
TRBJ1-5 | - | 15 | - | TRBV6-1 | CASSARRDSNQPQHF | TGTGCCAGCAGTGCCCGACGGGATAGCAATCAGCCCCAGCATTTT
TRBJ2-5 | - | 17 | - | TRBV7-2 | CASSLGFWTFVQETQYF | TGTGCCAGCAGCTTAGGGTTTTGGACTTTCGTGCAAGAGACCCAGTACTTC
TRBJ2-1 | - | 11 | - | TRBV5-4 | CASIFLNEQFF | TGTGCCAGCATATTCCTCAATGAGCAGTTCTTC
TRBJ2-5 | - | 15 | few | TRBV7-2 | CASSHNGGPGETQYF | TGTGCCAGCAGCCACAACGGGGGGCCTGGGGAGACCCAGTACTTC
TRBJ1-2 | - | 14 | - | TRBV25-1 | CASSPDRRNYGYTF | TGTGCCAGCAGTCCCGACAGGCGTAACTATGGCTACACCTTC